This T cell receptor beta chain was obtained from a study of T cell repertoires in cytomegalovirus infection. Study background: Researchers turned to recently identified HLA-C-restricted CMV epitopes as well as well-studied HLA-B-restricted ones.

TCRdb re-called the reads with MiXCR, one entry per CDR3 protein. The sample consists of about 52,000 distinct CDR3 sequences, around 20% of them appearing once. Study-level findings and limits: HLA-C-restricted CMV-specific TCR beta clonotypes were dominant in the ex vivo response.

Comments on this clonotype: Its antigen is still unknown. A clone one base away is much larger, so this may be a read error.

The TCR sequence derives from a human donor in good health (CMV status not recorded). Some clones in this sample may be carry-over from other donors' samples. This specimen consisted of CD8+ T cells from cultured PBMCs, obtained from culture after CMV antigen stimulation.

The CDR3 reads CASSSPAAAIAKNSQYF. The CDR3 DNA reads TGTGCCAGCAGCTCCCCCGCGGCAGCGATAGCCAAAAACAGTCAGTACTTC. The chain couples TRBV7-9 to TRBJ2-4; D is ambiguous. The CDR3 has 17 residues. CDR1 SEHNR and CDR2 FQNEAQ come from the germline V gene (reference sequence). The full variable domain, rest sourced from reference TRBV7-9 and TRBJ2-4, is DTGVSQNPRHKITKRGQNVTFRCDPISEHNRLYWYRQTLGQGPEFLTYFQNEAQLEKSRLLSDRFSAERPKGSFSTLEIQRTEQGDSAMYLCASSSPAAAIAKNSQYFGAGTRLSVL.